This T cell receptor (beta chain) was sequenced during a study of T cells after yellow fever vaccination. There are a few counts of this clonotype. One entry per CDR3 protein results from TCRdb running MiXCR on the 5' RACE reads. The sample consists of just under 600,000 distinct CDR3 sequences, about 13% of them appearing once. Trimming took 6 bases from V and 4 from J; bases not matched to a gene: 6. CDR3 length: 14 residues. CDR1 and CDR2 from the germline V gene are MDHEN and SYDVKM. This TCR came from a man aged 25-45 years who received the YFV17D yellow fever vaccine. The input for sequencing was PBMCs, taken on the day of the yellow fever booster vaccination. The chain combines TRBV28 with TRBJ2-3; 8 positions match TRBD2. The CDR3 nucleotides are TGTGCCAGCAGCCGGGGGGGGAGCCCAGATACGCAGTATTTT. Translation: CASSRGGSPDTQYF.